This TCR beta chain was captured in a study of T cell responses to AZD1222 COVID-19 vaccine. In germline, CDR1 is SGDLS, CDR2 YYNGEE. The CDR3 loop spans 15 amino acids. Trimming took off 1 base at V and 6 bases at J, with 14 bases between the two ends. Study-level results: Seropositivity was recorded at baseline in only 6 or 7 AZD1222 recipients. The donors showed a predominance of white British ancestry and of females, with possible underestimation of clonal diversity. Researchers took repertoire samples only after the peak T cell response had come. Elevations in Spike-specific TCR breadth and depth followed administration of two AZD1222 doses.

Only in-frame clones appear in the TCRdb table, and some are missing; sequencing was by immunoSEQ multiplex PCR. Here the sample spans 110,000 or so clones, about 89% being singletons. This clone was seen only once. Antigen unknown. The rearrangement uses TRBV9 and TRBJ1-5; D is possibly TRBD1 (5 bases). The sequence derives from an adult in good health. The starting material was peripheral blood, obtained on day 0 of AZD1222 vaccination. CDR3 in amino acids: CASSVPRVISQPQHF. The CDR3 DNA sequence: TGTGCCAGCAGCGTACCCAGGGTTATAAGTCAGCCCCAGCATTTT.